The 27 T cell receptor beta chains below come from one sample, sequenced in a study of cytomegalovirus exposure and HLA in healthy donors. The PCR employed 60 Vbeta primers together with 13 Jbeta primers. Here immunoSEQ multiplex PCR was the method, and the copy in TCRdb shows in-frame clones only, minus some. Of roughly 110,000 clones detected, approximately 70% appear once; the ten largest clones hold about 0.8%. The source material was PBMCs. The source is a boy younger than 18 in good health and CMV-seronegative.

The chain employs TRBV5-1 and TRBJ2-3, with 9 positions matching TRBD1. V was clipped by 0 bases and J by 4 bases; unmatched bases: 0. This CDR3 has 14 residues. Per the germline V gene, CDR1 is SGHRS and CDR2 is YFSETQ. The CDR3 here is CASSLGTGADTQYF. In DNA, the CDR3 is TGCGCCAGCAGCTTGGGGACAGGGGCAGATACGCAGTATTTT.

The chain combines TRBV6-5 with TRBJ2-1, with 10 bases aligning to TRBD2. V was pared by 4 bases and J by 6 bases, with 9 bases of the junction left unmatched. CDR1 MNHEY and CDR2 SVGAGI come from the germline V gene. The CDR3 is 16 residues long. CDR3 sequence: CASSWGSSGSRNEQFF. CDR3 nucleotides: TGTGCCAGCAGTTGGGGATCTAGCGGGAGTCGCAATGAGCAGTTCTTC.

This clone was seen more than once but under ten times. This chain uses TRBV6-5 with TRBJ2-1; 7 bases align to TRBD2. Germline lookup yields CDR1 MNHEY and CDR2 SVGAGI. The V gene end was trimmed by 0 bases and the J gene end by 2 bases; junction bases not matched to a gene: 1. This CDR3 spans 15 amino acids. CDR3 region: CASSYSAGAYNEQFF. CDR3 in DNA: TGTGCCAGCAGTTACTCGGCGGGGGCCTACAATGAGCAGTTCTTC.

The chain employs TRBV30 and TRBJ1-2; TRBD1 might be the D (6 bases). CDR1 is GTSNPN, CDR2 SVGIG, per germline (reference sequence). This CDR3 comprises 15 residues. V was trimmed by 0 bases and J by 6 bases, leaving 17 bases between them. CDR3 nucleotide sequence: TGTGCCTGGAGTGTACCCCCCGCAGGGGAAGATGGCTACACCTTC. Translating gives CAWSVPPAGEDGYTF.

The V and J genes are TRBV25-1 and TRBJ1-2, with D maybe TRBD1 (6 bases). The CDR3 loop spans 11 amino acids. Germline lookup yields CDR1 MGHDK and CDR2 SYGVNS. The V end was cut by 8 bases, the J end by 8 bases, with 12 bases between. CDR3 bases: TGTGCCAGCCGACAGGCTCGAGGCTACACCTTC. This encodes CASRQARGYTF.

The rearrangement uses TRBV11-2 and TRBJ1-1; tentative D call: TRBD1 (5 bases). The V end lost 4 bases, the J end lost 0 bases, and 6 bases lay between the germline ends. The CDR3 length is 13 residues. Germline CDR1 and CDR2: SGHAT and FQNNGV. The CDR3 sequence: CASSWGMNTEAFF. DNA of the CDR3: TGTGCCAGCAGCTGGGGCATGAACACTGAAGCTTTCTTT. Together with reference TRBV11-2 and TRBJ1-1, the CDR3 gives the full variable domain: EAGVAQSPRYKIIEKRQSVAFWCNPISGHATLYWYQQILGQGPKLLIQFQNNGVVDDSQLPKDRFSAERLKGVDSTLKIQPAKLEDSAVYLCASSWGMNTEAFFGQGTRLTVV.

The chain uses TRBV14 and TRBJ2-1; D ambiguous. The V end lost 3 bases, the J end lost 10 bases, and 7 bases lay between the germline ends. The CDR3 runs to 11 residues. CDR1 is SGHDN, CDR2 FVKESK, per germline. The CDR3 DNA follows: TGTGCCAGCAGCCAGTATGAGGAGCAGTTCTTC. Translation gives CASSQYEEQFF.

The V and J genes are TRBV30 and TRBJ2-3; 8 positions agree with TRBD2. The CDR3 consists of 17 residues. The ends lost 0 bases at V and 2 bases at J; junction bases unmatched: 10. In germline, CDR1 is GTSNPN, CDR2 SVGIG (reference sequence). For the CDR3, the DNA is TGTGCCTGGAGTGTAACCCGGGAGGGACTATTCACAGATACGCAGTATTTT. Its protein product is CAWSVTREGLFTDTQYF.

This clone was seen just once. The genes are TRBV19 and TRBJ2-7; D gene ambiguous. V was pared by 0 bases and J by 0 bases, with 6 bases between. The CDR3 covers 14 residues. Germline values: CDR1 LNHDA, CDR2 SQIVND (reference sequence). CDR3 sequence (DNA): TGTGCCAGTAGTATAGACATTTTCTCCTACGAGCAGTACTTC. Protein sequence: CASSIDIFSYEQYF.

This clone showed up just a few times. V and J are TRBV5-1 and TRBJ2-7; D gene uncertain. The V gene lost 4 bases and the J gene lost 3 bases, with 5 bases spanning the gap. This CDR3 has 11 residues. Germline CDR1 is SGHRS and CDR2 is YFSETQ. DNA for the CDR3: TGCGCCAGCAGCGCGGACTACGAGCAGTACTTC. Amino acid sequence: CASSADYEQYF.

This rearrangement joins TRBV27 to TRBJ2-7, with TRBD1 matching 8 bases. V shed 5 bases, J shed 5 bases, and the junction held 5 bases outside the gene matches. This CDR3 has 13 amino acids. Germline CDR1 is MNHEY and CDR2 is SMNVEV (reference sequence). CDR3 nucleotides: TGTGCCAGCAGTGCGAGGACAGGGAACGAGCAGTACTTC. Protein: CASSARTGNEQYF.

This chain joins TRBV9 and TRBJ1-1; TRBD1 matches 7 bases. CDR3 size: 17 residues. Germline assignment: CDR1 SGDLS and CDR2 YYNGEE. V lost 3 bases and J lost 8; bases outside the gene matches: 19. CDR3 sequence reads: CASSGPRGRTGHPEAFF. The CDR3 DNA reads TGTGCCAGCAGCGGCCCACGCGGGAGGACAGGACATCCCGAAGCTTTCTTT.

The chain carries TRBV2 and TRBJ1-4; maybe TRBD1 (5 bases). The CDR3 is 15 residues long. Between the trimmed V and J ends, which lost 3 bases and 8 bases, there was a span of 16 bases. Looked up from germline, CDR1 is SNHLY and CDR2 is FYNNEI. The CDR3 nucleotides read TGTGCCAGCAGTGATATGGGGCAGGCAGGAGAAAAACTGTTTTTT. Translated, it gives CASSDMGQAGEKLFF.

The chain uses TRBV5-1 and TRBJ1-1; 9 bases match TRBD1. After removal of 2 bases from V and 5 bases from J, the junction contained 22 bases not matched to a gene. Germline CDR1 reads SGHRS; CDR2 reads YFSETQ. This CDR3 is 20 amino acids long. In DNA form, the CDR3 reads TGCGCCAGCAGCTTAAGTTGGGGTGGGACAGGGCCCTTACGGAGGACTGAAGCTTTCTTT. Protein product: CASSLSWGGTGPLRRTEAFF.

The V gene is TRBV27, the J gene TRBJ1-5; D may be TRBD1 (6 bases). V lost 5 bases, J lost 2 bases, and 16 bases lay in between. The CDR3 extends over 16 amino acids. Germline V CDR1 and CDR2: MNHEY, SMNVEV (reference sequence). CDR3 nucleotides: TGTGCCAGCAGTCCCCGTCCGGGGGGCCGCAATCAGCCCCAGCATTTT. It translates to CASSPRPGGRNQPQHF.

The chain links TRBV27 to TRBJ1-3; TRBD1 aligns across 12 bases. Germline CDR1 and CDR2: MNHEY and SMNVEV (reference sequence). Trimming at V came to 4 bases and at J to 1 base, leaving 8 bases not matched to a gene. The CDR3 has 18 residues. CDR3 in amino acids: CASSSHGTGGSSGNTIYF. The CDR3 DNA follows: TGTGCCAGCAGTTCGCATGGGACAGGGGGCAGTTCTGGAAACACCATATATTTT.

This clone was seen only a few times. This sequence joins TRBV2 and TRBJ1-6; D is possibly TRBD1 (6 bases). CDR1 and CDR2 from the germline V gene are SNHLY and FYNNEI. This CDR3 has 14 residues. V was shortened by 8 bases and J by 6 bases, with 14 bases between the two germline ends. This CDR3 reads CASRTEGVNSPLHF. CDR3 DNA sequence: TGTGCCAGCCGGACAGAGGGGGTTAATTCACCCCTCCACTTT.

The genes are TRBV30 and TRBJ1-5; 8 bases align to TRBD1. Trimming cost V 2 bases and J 3 bases; bases outside gene matches: 3. The CDR3 totals 14 residues. The germline V gene has CDR1 GTSNPN and CDR2 SVGIG (reference sequence). The CDR3 bases are TGTGCCTGGAGTAGGACAGGGTTCAATCAGCCCCAGCATTTT. It encodes CAWSRTGFNQPQHF.

The chain combines TRBV9 with TRBJ1-1; a weak D match, TRBD1 (6 bases). V gave up 3 bases and J gave up 6 bases, with 27 bases separating them. Germline CDR1 reads SGDLS; CDR2 reads YYNGEE. CDR3 length: 18 amino acids. The chain's CDR3 is CASSERGGPSLGYSEAFF. The CDR3 DNA sequence: TGTGCCAGCAGCGAGAGAGGGGGACCCTCACTGGGCTATTCTGAAGCTTTCTTT.

The rearrangement links TRBV18 to TRBJ1-1, with D possibly matching TRBD1 (6 bases). This CDR3 region has 14 residues. Trimming removed 6 bases at V and 0 bases at J, with 11 bases between. The germline V gene encodes CDR1 KGHSH and CDR2 LQKENI. For the CDR3, the DNA is TGTGCCAGCTCCCCGGGACATATGAACACTGAAGCTTTCTTT. Encoded protein: CASSPGHMNTEAFF.

This chain joins TRBV7-6 and TRBJ2-3; 14 nucleotides match TRBD2. The CDR3 length is 18 residues. Germline V gives CDR1 SGHVS, CDR2 FNYEAQ. The ends lost 5 bases at V and 4 bases at J; junction bases unmatched: 11. CDR3 residues: CASSPRTSGGLLSDTQYF. The CDR3 region has the DNA TGTGCCAGCAGCCCGCGGACTAGCGGGGGGCTGTTGTCAGATACGCAGTATTTT.

CDR3: CACIRVESNYGYTF. CDR3 DNA sequence: TGTGCCTGTATCCGTGTAGAGTCTAACTATGGCTACACCTTC. The chain links TRBV30 to TRBJ1-2; D is unresolved. The CDR3 runs 14 residues. Germline V gene sequence: CDR1 GTSNPN, CDR2 SVGIG (reference sequence). Trimming took 6 bases from V and 0 from J, leaving 14 bases between them.

The chain employs TRBV5-6 and TRBJ2-3, with 8 positions matching TRBD2. CDR3 length equals 15 residues. CDR1 SGHDT and CDR2 YYEEEE come from the germline V gene. Losses at the gene ends were 4 bases for V and 4 bases for J; bases not matched to a gene: 8. CDR3 nucleotides: TGTGCCAGCAGCCCCTTAGCGGGGAGCGCAGATACGCAGTATTTT. Translated, it gives CASSPLAGSADTQYF. Together with reference TRBV5-6 and TRBJ2-3, the CDR3 gives the full variable domain: DAGVTQSPTHLIKTRGQQVTLRCSPKSGHDTVSWYQQALGQGPQFIFQYYEEEERQRGNFPDRFSGHQFPNYSSELNVNALLLGDSALYLCASSPLAGSADTQYFGPGTRLTVL.

This chain uses TRBV13 with TRBJ1-1; D is ambiguous. The V gene lost 3 bases and the J gene lost 0 bases, with 17 bases spanning the gap. This CDR3 is 17 amino acids long. Germline V CDR1 and CDR2: PRHDT, FYEKMQ (reference sequence). CDR3 protein: CASSFSGGGLMNTEAFF. Here the CDR3 DNA reads TGTGCCAGCAGCTTCAGCGGAGGAGGGCTCATGAACACTGAAGCTTTCTTT.

In its sample, this clone was seen once. The J gene is TRBJ2-7, the V gene TRBV30, with 7 bases lining up with TRBD2. Germline trimming cut 2 bases from V and 2 bases from J; bases unmatched to any gene: 6. The CDR3 consists of 14 residues. From germline, CDR1 is GTSNPN and CDR2 SVGIG (reference sequence). CDR3 sequence reads: CAWSYSGPTYEQYF. DNA for the CDR3: TGTGCCTGGAGTTATAGCGGGCCTACCTACGAGCAGTACTTC.

The rearrangement links TRBV28 to TRBJ1-1; 8 nucleotides align to TRBD1. CDR3 size: 13 residues. Looked up from germline, CDR1 is MDHEN and CDR2 is SYDVKM. V lost 8 bases, J lost 4 bases, and 6 bases stayed unmatched. CDR3 nucleotides: TGTGCCAGCCAGGGGGCGCTTGCCACTGAAGCTTTCTTT. Translated: CASQGALATEAFF.

The chain is built from TRBV5-4 and TRBJ2-5; the match to TRBD2 covers 13 bases. The end of the DNA fits TRBJ2-7 better, so the J call may be wrong. There are 15 residues in the CDR3. CDR1 is SGHNT and CDR2 is YYREEE in the germline V gene (reference sequence). CDR3 protein: CASSVGGLAGDEQYF. Written as DNA, the CDR3 is TGTGCCAGCAGCGTTGGCGGACTAGCGGGGGACGAGCAGTACTTC.